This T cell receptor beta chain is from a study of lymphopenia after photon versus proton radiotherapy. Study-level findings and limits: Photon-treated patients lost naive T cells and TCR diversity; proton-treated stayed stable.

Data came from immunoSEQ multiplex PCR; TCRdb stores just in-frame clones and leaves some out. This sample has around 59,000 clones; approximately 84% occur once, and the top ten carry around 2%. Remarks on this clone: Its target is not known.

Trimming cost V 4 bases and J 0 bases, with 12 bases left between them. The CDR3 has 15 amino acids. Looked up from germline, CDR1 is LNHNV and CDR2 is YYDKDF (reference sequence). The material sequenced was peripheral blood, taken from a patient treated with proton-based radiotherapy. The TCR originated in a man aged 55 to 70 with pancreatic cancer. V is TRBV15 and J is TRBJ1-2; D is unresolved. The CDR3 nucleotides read TGTGCCACCAGCATCGATCCACTCTCTAACTATGGCTACACCTTC. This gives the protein CATSIDPLSNYGYTF.